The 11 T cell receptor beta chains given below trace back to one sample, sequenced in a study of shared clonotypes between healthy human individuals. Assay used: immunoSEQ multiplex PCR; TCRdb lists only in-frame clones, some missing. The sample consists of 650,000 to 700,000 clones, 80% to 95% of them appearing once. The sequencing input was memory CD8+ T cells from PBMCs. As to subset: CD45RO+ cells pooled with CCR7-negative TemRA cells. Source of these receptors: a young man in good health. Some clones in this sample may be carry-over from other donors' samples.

The CDR3 is CASEGANVLTF. CDR3 DNA: TGTGCCAGCGAAGGGGCCAACGTCCTGACTTTC. This rearrangement joins TRBV9 to TRBJ2-6; D unresolved. CDR3 length: 11 residues. From germline, CDR1 is SGDLS and CDR2 YYNGEE. The V and J ends lost 7 bases and 4 bases respectively, with 3 bases between them.

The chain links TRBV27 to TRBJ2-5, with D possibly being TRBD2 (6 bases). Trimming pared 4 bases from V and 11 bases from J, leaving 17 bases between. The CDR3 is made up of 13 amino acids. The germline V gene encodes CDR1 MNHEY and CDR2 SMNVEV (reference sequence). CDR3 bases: TGTGCCAGCAGTTATATTCTCGGGAGTGAGCAGTACTTC. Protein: CASSYILGSEQYF.

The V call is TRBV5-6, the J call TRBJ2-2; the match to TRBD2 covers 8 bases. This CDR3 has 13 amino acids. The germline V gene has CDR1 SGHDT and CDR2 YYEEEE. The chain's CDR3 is CAAGDPNTGELFF. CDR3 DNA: TGTGCAGCGGGGGACCCGAACACCGGGGAGCTGTTTTTT.

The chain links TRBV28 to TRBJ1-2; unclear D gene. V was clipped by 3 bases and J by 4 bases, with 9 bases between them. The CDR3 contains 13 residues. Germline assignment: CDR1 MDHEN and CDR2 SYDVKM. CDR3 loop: CASSFGSLYGYTF. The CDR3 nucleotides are TGTGCCAGCAGTTTCGGCAGTCTCTATGGCTACACCTTC.

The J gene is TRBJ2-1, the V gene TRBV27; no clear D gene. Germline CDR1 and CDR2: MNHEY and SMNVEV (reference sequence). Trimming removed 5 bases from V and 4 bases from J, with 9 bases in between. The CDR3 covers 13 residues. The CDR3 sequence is CASSDDWYNEQFF. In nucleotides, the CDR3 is TGTGCCAGCAGTGACGACTGGTACAATGAGCAGTTCTTC.

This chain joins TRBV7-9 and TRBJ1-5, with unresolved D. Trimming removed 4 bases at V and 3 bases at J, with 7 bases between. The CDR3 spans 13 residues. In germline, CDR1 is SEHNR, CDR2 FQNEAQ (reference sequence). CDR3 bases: TGTGCCAGCAGCTCCAGATACAATCAGCCCCAGCATTTT. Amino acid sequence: CASSSRYNQPQHF.

CDR3 DNA: TGTGCCAGCTCCCGTTTAAAGCGGGAGGGTGGCACAGATACGCAGTATTTT. It yields the protein CASSRLKREGGTDTQYF. V and J are TRBV27 and TRBJ2-3; 10 nucleotides match TRBD2. Unmatched junction bases numbered 12, after V lost 8 bases and J lost 1 base. The CDR3 has 17 residues. Germline CDR1 and CDR2: MNHEY and SMNVEV (reference sequence).

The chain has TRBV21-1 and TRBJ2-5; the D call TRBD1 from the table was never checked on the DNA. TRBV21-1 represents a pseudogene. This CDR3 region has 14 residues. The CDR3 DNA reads TGTGCCAGCAGCGAGTATGGGACAGGAGAGACCCAGTACTTC. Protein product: CASSEYGTGETQYF.

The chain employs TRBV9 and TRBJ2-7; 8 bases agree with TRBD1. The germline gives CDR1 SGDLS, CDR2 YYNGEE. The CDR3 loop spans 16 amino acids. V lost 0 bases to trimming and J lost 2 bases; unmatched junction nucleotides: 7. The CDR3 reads CASSVGEDRVPYEQYF. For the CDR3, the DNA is TGTGCCAGCAGCGTAGGGGAGGACAGGGTCCCCTACGAGCAGTACTTC.

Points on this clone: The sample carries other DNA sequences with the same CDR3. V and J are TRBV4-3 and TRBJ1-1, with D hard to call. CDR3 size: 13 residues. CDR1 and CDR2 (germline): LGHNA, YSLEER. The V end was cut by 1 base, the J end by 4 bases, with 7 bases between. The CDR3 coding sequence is TGCGCCAGCAGCCAAGGACGGGGCACTGAAGCTTTCTTT. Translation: CASSQGRGTEAFF.

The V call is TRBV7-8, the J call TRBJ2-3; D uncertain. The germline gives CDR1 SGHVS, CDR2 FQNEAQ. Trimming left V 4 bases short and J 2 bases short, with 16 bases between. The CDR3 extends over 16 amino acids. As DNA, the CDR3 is TGTGCCAGCAGCTACCGTGTTAGCCAGCTCACAGATACGCAGTATTTT. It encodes CASSYRVSQLTDTQYF.